This TCR beta chain was captured in a study of OX40 agonist ivuxolimab in advanced cancers. Overall study: It was permissible to have had prior anti-PD-1, anti-PD-L1 or anti-CTLA-4 therapy, and over 35% had some.

Remarks on this clone: Its antigen is currently unknown.

This CDR3 is 17 amino acids long. CDR1 is SGHAT, CDR2 FQNNGV, per germline. Trimming shortened V by 1 base and J by 1 base, and 14 bases separated the two germline ends. Some clones are missing from TCRdb's copy, which holds only in-frame ones; the method was immunoSEQ multiplex PCR. This table holds tens of thousands of clones, 70% to 90% found once. Study observations and caveats: The work left the antigen specificity of expanded peripheral T cells undetermined.

The sample here was CD4+ or CD8+ T cells sorted from blood, taken in a trial of the OX40 agonist ivuxolimab. The genes are TRBV11-2 and TRBJ1-5; D uncertain. The TCR comes from an adult with an advanced solid tumor such as melanoma, head and neck, liver or kidney cancer. CDR3 region: CASSLGVPVWSNQPQHF. CDR3 sequence (DNA): TGTGCCAGCAGCTTAGGCGTGCCAGTCTGGAGCAATCAGCCCCAGCATTTT.